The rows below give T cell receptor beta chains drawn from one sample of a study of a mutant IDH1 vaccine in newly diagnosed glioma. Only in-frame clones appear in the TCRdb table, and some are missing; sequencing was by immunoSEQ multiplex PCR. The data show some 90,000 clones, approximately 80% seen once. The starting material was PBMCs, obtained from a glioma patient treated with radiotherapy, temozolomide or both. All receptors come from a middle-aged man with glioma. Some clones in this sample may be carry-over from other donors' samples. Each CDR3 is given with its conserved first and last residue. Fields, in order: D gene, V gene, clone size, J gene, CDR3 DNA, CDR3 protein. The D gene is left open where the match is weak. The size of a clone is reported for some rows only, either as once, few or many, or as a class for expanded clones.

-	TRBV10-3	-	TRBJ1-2	TGTGCCATCAGTGGGAGTATGGACTATGGCTACACCTTC	CAISGSMDYGYTF
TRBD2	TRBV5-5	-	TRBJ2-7	TGTGCCAGCAGCCCCCTGACGGCTAGCGGGGGGCCCTCCTCCTACGAGCAGTACTTC	CASSPLTASGGPSSYEQYF
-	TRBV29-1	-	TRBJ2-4	TGCAGCGTTACTTCAGGGGGCGGGAGCATTCAGTACTTC	CSVTSGGGSIQYF
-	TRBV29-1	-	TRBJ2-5	TGCAGCGTTGAAACGGGGCAAGAGACCCAGTACTTC	CSVETGQETQYF
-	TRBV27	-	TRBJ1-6	TGTGCCAGCAGGTTCAGGCCGACTGTAAATTCACCCCTCCACTTT	CASRFRPTVNSPLHF
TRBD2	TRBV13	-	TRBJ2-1	TGTGCCAGCAGTCCTCAGCGGGGGGGCCACAATGAGCAGTTCTTC	CASSPQRGGHNEQFF
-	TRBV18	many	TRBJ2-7	TGTGCCAGCTCAATCAAGGAAAACGAGCAGTACTTC	CASSIKENEQYF
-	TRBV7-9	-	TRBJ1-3	TGTGCCAGCAGCTTAGCAGGGTCTGGAAACACCATATATTTT	CASSLAGSGNTIYF
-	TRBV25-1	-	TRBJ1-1	TGTGCCAGCAGACGGACAAACACTGAAGCTTTCTTT	CASRRTNTEAFF
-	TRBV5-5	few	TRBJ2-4	TGTGCCAGCAGCTTGGGTTGGGTCCGGGACATTCAGTACTTC	CASSLGWVRDIQYF
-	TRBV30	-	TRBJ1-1	TGTGCCTGGAGTGTACTCCCCGGGACCGCCCGAGCTTTCTTT	CAWSVLPGTARAFF
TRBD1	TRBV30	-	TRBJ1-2	TGTGCCGGGAGGGGGCTGAGAGGCTACACCTTC	CAGRGLRGYTF
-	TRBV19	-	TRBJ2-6	TGTGCCAGTAGTATTTCGGAGCCTGGGGCCAACGTCCTGACTTTC	CASSISEPGANVLTF
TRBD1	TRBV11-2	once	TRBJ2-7	TGTGCCAGCAGTTGGGGTGGGACAGGCGAGCAGTACTTC	CASSWGGTGEQYF
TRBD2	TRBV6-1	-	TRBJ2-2	TGTGCCAGCAGTGAGCTAGCGGGGGGTTCCGGGGAGCTGTTTTTT	CASSELAGGSGELFF
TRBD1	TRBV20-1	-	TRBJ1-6	TGCAGTGCTAGAGGGGACAGACTACTCCACTTT	CSARGDRLLHF
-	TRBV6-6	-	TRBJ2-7	TGTGCCAGCAGTTACAACGGGCCATCTGGCGAGCAGTACTTC	CASSYNGPSGEQYF
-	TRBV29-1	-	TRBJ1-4	TGCAGCGTTGTCCTACAAGCGAGAGAAAAACTGTTTTTT	CSVVLQAREKLFF
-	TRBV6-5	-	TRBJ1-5	TGTGCCAGCAGCACTCAGGGCCCGCATCAGCCCCAGCATTTT	CASSTQGPHQPQHF
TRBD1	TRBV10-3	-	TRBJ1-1	TGTGCCATCAGTGAGCACTCGGGACAGCGGAGAGAAGCTTTCTTT	CAISEHSGQRREAFF
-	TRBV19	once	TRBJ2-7	TGTGCCAGTAGTTGGGGCCCGGGCGAGCAGTACTTC	CASSWGPGEQYF
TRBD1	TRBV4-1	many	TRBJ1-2	TGCGCCAGCAGCCAAGTTTACAGGGGCGGCTACACCTTC	CASSQVYRGGYTF
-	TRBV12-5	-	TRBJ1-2	TGTGCTAGTGGTTTAGACGACATCTCCGGCTACACCTTC	CASGLDDISGYTF
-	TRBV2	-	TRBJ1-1	TGTGCCAGCACGCACAAAGGGGCTTTCTTT	CASTHKGAFF
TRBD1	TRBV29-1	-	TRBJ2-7	TGCAGCGTCTTGACAGGGGTGGGGGAGCAGTACTTC	CSVLTGVGEQYF
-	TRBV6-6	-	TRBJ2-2	TGTGCCAGCAGGGGGACAGCGGGCACCGGGGAGCTGTTTTTT	CASRGTAGTGELFF
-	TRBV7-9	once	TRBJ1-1	TGTGCCAGCAGCCCCAGGGCAGGGGAGGGGACTGAAGCTTTCTTT	CASSPRAGEGTEAFF
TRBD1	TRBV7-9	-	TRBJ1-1	TGTGCCAGCAACCCAACAGGGGGTTCTGCTTTCTTT	CASNPTGGSAFF
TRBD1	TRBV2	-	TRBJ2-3	TGTGCCAGCAGCGCCGGGACAGGGGATGGAGATACGCAGTATTTT	CASSAGTGDGDTQYF
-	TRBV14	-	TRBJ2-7	TGTGCCAGCAGCCGCTACGAGCAGTACTTC	CASSRYEQYF
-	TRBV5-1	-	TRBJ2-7	TGCGCCAGCAGCCCTCGACAGGACGGAGCCTACGAGCAGTACTTC	CASSPRQDGAYEQYF
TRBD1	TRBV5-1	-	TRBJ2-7	TGCGCCAGCAGCTTGGACAGGGGTACCTACGAGCAGTACTTC	CASSLDRGTYEQYF